The 21 T cell receptor beta chains below all came from one sample that was sequenced in a study of blood T cell repertoires in COVID-19. The method was immunoSEQ multiplex PCR; TCRdb's version includes in-frame clones alone and lacks a portion of them. There are 250,000 to 300,000 clones in the sample; roughly nine tenths occur only once, and roughly 2% lies in the top ten. Sequenced material: peripheral blood. The receptors originated from a woman aged 50 to 60 who had recovered from COVID-19.

The chain joins TRBV4-3 to TRBJ2-2; the match to TRBD2 covers 7 bases. V dropped 0 bases and J dropped 0; count of bases not matched to a gene: 7. Germline CDR1 and CDR2: LGHNA and YSLEER. The CDR3 is 18 residues long. CDR3 sequence reads: CASSQDLLGLANTGELFF. Here the CDR3 DNA reads TGCGCCAGCAGCCAAGATTTACTCGGACTAGCGAACACCGGGGAGCTGTTTTTT.

This clone occurred a few times. V usage is TRBV5-4 and J usage is TRBJ1-6; no clear D gene. The CDR3 contains 15 residues. V was pared by 4 bases and J by 6 bases, with 14 bases between. CDR1 is SGHNT and CDR2 is YYREEE in the germline V gene (reference sequence). This chain's CDR3 is CASSLTRFVNSPLHF. The CDR3 nucleotides are TGTGCCAGCAGCCTCACGAGATTTGTTAATTCACCCCTCCACTTT. The full variable domain, in which reference TRBV5-4 and TRBJ1-6 provide the parts outside the CDR3, is ETGVTQSPTHLIKTRGQQVTLRCSSQSGHNTVSWYQQALGQGPQFIFQYYREEENGRGNFPPRFSGLQFPNYSSELNVNALELDDSALYLCASSLTRFVNSPLHFGNGTRLTVT.

This chain joins TRBV6-1 and TRBJ1-2; maybe TRBD1 (5 bases). The germline gives CDR1 MNHNS, CDR2 SASEGT. The CDR3 is 15 residues long. The ends were cut back, 1 base at V and 8 bases at J, with 17 bases in the middle. CDR3 sequence: CASSEEVRRAIGYTF. In DNA, the CDR3 is TGTGCCAGCAGTGAAGAGGTCCGCAGGGCGATCGGCTACACCTTC.

This sequence joins TRBV29-1 and TRBJ1-1; 7 positions match TRBD1. CDR1 and CDR2 (germline): SQVTM, ANQGSEA. J gave up 4 bases and V 2 bases, and 7 bases lay outside the gene matches. The length of the CDR3 is 14 residues. Here the CDR3 reads CSVERTGPGTEAFF. CDR3 coding DNA: TGCAGCGTTGAAAGGACAGGTCCCGGCACTGAAGCTTTCTTT.

This chain connects TRBV7-9 to TRBJ1-2, with 8 positions matching TRBD1. The germline V gene encodes CDR1 SEHNR and CDR2 FQNEAQ (reference sequence). CDR3 length equals 19 residues. The J segment lost 3 bases and the V segment lost 6 bases, leaving 21 bases of the junction unmatched. The DNA for the CDR3 is TGTGCCAGCAGTCTATACAGGGGGAGGACCTGGACCGCTTACTATGGCTACACCTTC. Protein product: CASSLYRGRTWTAYYGYTF.

This sequence joins TRBV9 and TRBJ2-7; TRBD2 matches 12 bases. Germline assignment: CDR1 SGDLS and CDR2 YYNGEE. The CDR3 sequence is 15 residues long. The V and J ends lost 3 bases and 4 bases, in that order; junction bases with no gene match: 5. CDR3 DNA: TGTGCCAGCAGCGCCCGACTAGCGGGGGTATACGAGCAGTACTTC. Translation gives CASSARLAGVYEQYF.

The V call is TRBV5-1, the J call TRBJ1-6, with 11 bases identical to TRBD1. Germline-derived CDR1 and CDR2 are SGHRS and YFSETQ. CDR3 length: 16 amino acids. J gave up 7 bases and V 4 bases, and 7 bases lay outside the gene matches. CDR3 nucleotides: TGCGCCAGCAGCCTCGGACAGGGGGCAGGAAATTCACCCCTCCACTTT. Its translation is CASSLGQGAGNSPLHF.

The chain joins TRBV13 to TRBJ1-2; 8 positions match TRBD1. Germline V gene sequence: CDR1 PRHDT, CDR2 FYEKMQ (reference sequence). This CDR3 is 15 amino acids long. V lost 5 bases, J lost 3 bases, and 8 bases stayed unmatched. CDR3 region: CASSRRTGWDYGYTF. CDR3 coding DNA: TGTGCCAGCAGCCGTCGGACAGGGTGGGACTATGGCTACACCTTC.

The chain is built from TRBV4-2 and TRBJ2-7, with D possibly matching TRBD2 (5 bases). The CDR3 has 16 residues. V was shortened by 0 bases and J by 0 bases, with 12 bases between the two germline ends. Looked up from germline, CDR1 is LGHNA and CDR2 is YNFKEQ. The CDR3 here is CASSQEPGSYSYEQYF. CDR3 in DNA: TGTGCCAGCAGCCAAGAGCCGGGGTCGTACTCCTACGAGCAGTACTTC.

This clone showed up just once. The V gene is TRBV12-5, the J gene TRBJ2-5; 7 bases are shared with TRBD1. V shed 5 bases and J 0 bases; nucleotides not matched to a gene: 6. CDR1 LGHNT and CDR2 FRNRAP come from the germline V gene. This CDR3 region has 15 residues. The CDR3 DNA is TGTGCTAGTGGTCCAGGGGGAACCTACCAAGAGACCCAGTACTTC. It specifies CASGPGGTYQETQYF. Filled out from reference TRBV12-5 and TRBJ2-5, the complete variable domain reads DARVTQTPRHKVTEMGQEVTMRCQPILGHNTVFWYRQTMMQGLELLAYFRNRAPLDDSGMPKDRFSAEMPDATLATLKIQPSEPRDSAVYFCASGPGGTYQETQYFGPGTRLLVL.

The gene calls are TRBV11-1 and TRBJ2-2; D ambiguous. V was pared by 5 bases and J by 1 base, with 5 bases between. CDR1 is SGHAT and CDR2 is FQDESV in the germline V gene (reference sequence). There are 13 residues in the CDR3. The CDR3 DNA reads as TGTGCCAGCAGCCGACAGAACACCGGGGAGCTGTTTTTT. It translates to CASSRQNTGELFF.

This chain connects TRBV9 to TRBJ2-7, with 9 bases aligning to TRBD1. This CDR3 contains 14 residues. The germline V gene encodes CDR1 SGDLS and CDR2 YYNGEE. J was trimmed by 1 base and V by 3 bases; bases with no gene match: 2. Written as DNA, the CDR3 is TGTGCCAGCAGCGAACAGGGGGCTTCCTACGAGCAGTACTTC. It yields the protein CASSEQGASYEQYF. The full variable domain, rest sourced from reference TRBV9 and TRBJ2-7, is DSGVTQTPKHLITATGQRVTLRCSPRSGDLSVYWYQQSLDQGLQFLIQYYNGEERAKGNILERFSAQQFPDLHSELNLSSLELGDSALYFCASSEQGASYEQYFGPGTRLTVT.

The chain has TRBV3-1 (or the pseudogene TRBV3-2) and TRBJ1-2; D call uncertain. The length of the CDR3 is 14 residues. Germline-derived CDR1 and CDR2 are LGHDT and YNNKEL (reference sequence). V was shortened by 0 bases and J by 1 base, with 6 bases between the two germline ends. Here the CDR3 reads CASSQDRFNYGYTF. DNA for the CDR3: TGTGCCAGCAGCCAAGATAGATTTAACTATGGCTACACCTTC.

The chain employs TRBV19 and TRBJ1-1, with D possibly being TRBD1 (5 bases). The V and J ends lost 3 bases and 1 base respectively, with 6 bases between them. CDR1 and CDR2 from the germline V gene are LNHDA and SQIVND (reference sequence). This CDR3 has 13 residues. The CDR3 reads CASSMGGNTEAFF. CDR3 nucleotide sequence: TGTGCCAGTAGTATGGGGGGGAACACTGAAGCTTTCTTT.

The table lists this clone with a count of one. The V call is TRBV7-2, the J call TRBJ1-1, with D hard to call. This CDR3 region has 13 residues. Trimming pared 1 base from V and 4 bases from J, leaving 7 bases between. CDR1 and CDR2 (germline): SGHTA, FQGNSA. Written as DNA, the CDR3 is TGTGCCAGCAGCTTAGGACGGGTCACTGAAGCTTTCTTT. Amino acids: CASSLGRVTEAFF. Drawing the rest from reference TRBV7-2 and TRBJ1-1, the complete variable domain is GAGVSQSPSNKVTEKGKDVELRCDPISGHTALYWYRQSLGQGLEFLIYFQGNSAPDKSGLPSDRFSAERTGGSVSTLTIQRTQQEDSAVYLCASSLGRVTEAFFGQGTRLTVV.

CDR3 nucleotides: TGTGCCAGCAGTTTATCCTACAGGGGGCTTCAGCCCCAGCATTTT. Protein: CASSLSYRGLQPQHF. The V call is TRBV27, the J call TRBJ1-5; TRBD1 matches at 9 bases. Germline-derived CDR1 and CDR2 are MNHEY and SMNVEV (reference sequence). This CDR3 has 15 amino acids. The V gene end was trimmed by 0 bases and the J gene end by 6 bases; junction bases not matched to a gene: 3.

The genes are TRBV4-2 and TRBJ2-3; D perhaps matches TRBD2 (7 bases). Trimming removed 5 bases from V and 6 bases from J, with 18 bases in between. Germline values: CDR1 LGHNA, CDR2 YNFKEQ. The CDR3 consists of 15 residues. CDR3 residues: CASSLTRGGRDTQYF. CDR3 DNA sequence: TGTGCCAGCAGCTTAACGAGGGGGGGCCGTGATACGCAGTATTTT.

The J gene is TRBJ1-3, the V gene TRBV6-2 or TRBV6-3, with TRBD1 as a possible D gene (5 bases). The CDR3 is made up of 17 amino acids. Trimming left V 5 bases short and J 7 bases short, with 24 bases between. CDR1 is MNHEY and CDR2 is SVGEGT in the germline V gene. This chain's CDR3 is CASSRSVPSGGINTIYF. The CDR3 region has the DNA TGTGCCAGCAGTAGATCGGTGCCCTCCGGGGGAATCAACACCATATATTTT.

This chain uses TRBV18 with TRBJ2-7, with 11 positions matching TRBD1. The CDR3 runs to 14 residues. Trimming took 3 bases from V and 4 from J; bases not matched to a gene: 2. Germline CDR1 reads KGHSH; CDR2 reads LQKENI. This CDR3 reads CASSPWDRGYEQYF. The CDR3 DNA is TGTGCCAGCTCACCCTGGGACAGGGGGTACGAGCAGTACTTC.

In its sample, this clone was seen once. The V and J genes are TRBV3-1 (or the pseudogene TRBV3-2) and TRBJ2-7, with TRBD2 identical over 10 bases. The CDR3 is made up of 15 amino acids. The germline CDR1 and CDR2 sequences are LGHDT and YNNKEL (reference sequence). V gave up 4 bases and J gave up 2 bases; unmatched junction bases: 5. This chain's CDR3 is CASSPGLAVPYEQYF. In DNA, the CDR3 is TGTGCCAGCAGCCCCGGACTAGCGGTACCCTACGAGCAGTACTTC.

The rearrangement links TRBV4-3 to TRBJ1-1; 9 positions agree with TRBD1. Per germline, CDR1 LGHNA and CDR2 YSLEER. This CDR3 is built from 14 residues. V lost 4 bases to trimming and J lost 5 bases; unmatched junction nucleotides: 5. CDR3 sequence reads: CASSLRQGGTEAFF. The CDR3 region has the DNA TGCGCCAGCAGCCTGCGACAGGGGGGAACTGAAGCTTTCTTT.